This T cell receptor (beta chain) was captured by sequencing in a study of neurological immune-mediated disorders. Study summary: About 90% of the roughly 34 multiple sclerosis patients had relapsing-remitting disease; 3 had secondary progressive. Regarding the study as a whole: HTLV-1-associated myelopathy had the most TCR clonal expansion, whereas multiple sclerosis had the least (lower than in healthy controls). In multiple sclerosis patients, the repertoire cluster was unrelated to clinical or MRI findings.

A 10-nucleotide random UMI tagged transcripts in template-switch 5'RACE cDNA synthesis. TCRdb redid the calling of the 5' RACE reads with MiXCR, one entry per CDR3 protein. Of around 61,000 distinct CDR3 sequences listed, approximately 5.3% were seen once; the top ten hold about 5%. This clonotype occurred many times. The antigen remains undetermined. Material for sequencing was PBMCs. The TCR comes from a human donor with multiple sclerosis. The donor label of this sample is uncertain.

The chain's CDR3 is CASSSRAGGPTYEQYF. CDR3 nucleotide sequence: TGTGCCAGCAGCTCGCGGGCGGGGGGCCCTACCTACGAGCAGTACTTC. The rearrangement links TRBV7-2 to TRBJ2-7; 8 bases are shared with TRBD2. The J segment lost 2 bases and the V segment lost 4 bases, leaving 10 bases of the junction unmatched. The CDR3 is 16 residues long. Germline values: CDR1 SGHTA, CDR2 FQGNSA.